A single sample is the source of the 5 T cell receptor beta chains below, sequenced in a study of post-analysis software for immune sequencing data. The antigens for these receptors are not known. Unique molecular identifiers were present in the TCR beta cDNA libraries. TCRdb used MiXCR to reprocess the PCR reads, holding one entry per CDR3 protein. This table holds hundreds of thousands of distinct CDR3 sequences, roughly 30% found once. Broader study findings: Compared with controls, patients had more of roughly 5 TRBV segments, including TRBV5-6, TRBV5-1 and TRBV20-1.

Sequencing used blood. All receptors come from a girl under 18 with multiple sclerosis.

There are a few counts of this clonotype. The chain employs TRBV6-2 or TRBV6-3 and TRBJ2-3; 10 bases match TRBD2. CDR1 and CDR2 (germline): MNHEY, SVGEGT. The CDR3 loop spans 17 amino acids. V shed 8 bases and J 2 bases; nucleotides not matched to a gene: 13. CDR3 nucleotide sequence: TGTGCCAGCGGGGCGCTCCGACTAGCGGGCTTCACAGATACGCAGTATTTT. Translated: CASGALRLAGFTDTQYF.

The chain recombines TRBV6-5 with TRBJ1-2; D is uncertain. The length of the CDR3 is 11 residues. With 6 bases removed from V and 8 bases from J, the gap between germline ends came to 10 bases. Germline V gene lookup returns CDR1 MNHEY and CDR2 SVGAGI. CDR3 loop: CASREAGGYTF. The CDR3 coding sequence is TGTGCCAGCAGGGAGGCGGGAGGCTACACCTTC.

As to this clonotype: An end of the junction does not agree with germline; a read error may underlie this. This chain uses TRBV4-3 with TRBJ1-5; D ambiguous. Germline loops: CDR1 LGHNA, CDR2 YSLEER. CDR3 length equals 14 residues. CDR3 region: CASSRDHSNRPQHF. CDR3 sequence (DNA): TGCGCCAGCAGCCGGGATCATAGCAATCGGCCCCAGCATTTT.

The chain has TRBV6-5 and TRBJ2-6; D may be TRBD1 (6 bases). Germline CDR1 and CDR2: MNHEY and SVGAGI. V lost 3 bases and J 1 base, leaving 10 bases between the germline ends. The CDR3 contains 16 residues. The CDR3 spells CASSYGGVSGANVLTF. CDR3 in DNA: TGTGCCAGCAGTTATGGGGGCGTTTCTGGGGCCAACGTCCTGACTTTC.

This clonotype occurred a few times. The chain uses TRBV12-3 or TRBV12-4 and TRBJ2-1, with TRBD1 identical over 7 bases. V lost 5 bases and J lost 6; bases outside the gene matches: 7. The CDR3 loop spans 14 amino acids. The CDR3 loop is CASSRLAGGNEQFF. In DNA form, the CDR3 reads TGTGCCAGCAGTCGACTCGCAGGGGGCAATGAGCAGTTCTTC.